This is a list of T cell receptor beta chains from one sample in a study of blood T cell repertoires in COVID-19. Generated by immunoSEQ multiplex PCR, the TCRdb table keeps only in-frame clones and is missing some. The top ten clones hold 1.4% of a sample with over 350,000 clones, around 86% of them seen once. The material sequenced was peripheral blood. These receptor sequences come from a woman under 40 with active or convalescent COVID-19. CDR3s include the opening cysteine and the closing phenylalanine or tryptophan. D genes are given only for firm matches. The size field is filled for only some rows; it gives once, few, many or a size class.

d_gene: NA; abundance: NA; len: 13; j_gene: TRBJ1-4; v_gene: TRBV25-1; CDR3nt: TGTGCCAGCAGTGACAGTTATAATGAAAAACTGTTTTTT; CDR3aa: CASSDSYNEKLFF
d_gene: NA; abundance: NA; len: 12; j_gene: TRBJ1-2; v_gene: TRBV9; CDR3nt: TGTGCCAGCAGCAGGACAGAGTCTGGCTACACCTTC; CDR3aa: CASSRTESGYTF
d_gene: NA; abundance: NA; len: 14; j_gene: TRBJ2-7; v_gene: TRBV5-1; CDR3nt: TGCGCCAGCAGCTTGAATTCGGGCTCCTACGAGCAGTACTTC; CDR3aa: CASSLNSGSYEQYF
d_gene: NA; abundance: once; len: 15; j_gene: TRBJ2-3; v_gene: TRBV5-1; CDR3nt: TGCGCCAGCAGCTTGGCCTACAAGGCAGGCGATACGCAGTATTTT; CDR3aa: CASSLAYKAGDTQYF
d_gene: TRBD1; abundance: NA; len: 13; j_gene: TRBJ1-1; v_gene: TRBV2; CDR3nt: TGTGCCAGCAGTCCGGACAGGAGGGTTGAAGCTTTCTTT; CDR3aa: CASSPDRRVEAFF
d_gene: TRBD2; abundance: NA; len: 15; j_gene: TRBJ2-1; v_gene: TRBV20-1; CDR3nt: TGCAGTGCTAGTGGACTAGCGGGAGAAGTAGATGAGCAGTTCTTC; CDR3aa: CSASGLAGEVDEQFF
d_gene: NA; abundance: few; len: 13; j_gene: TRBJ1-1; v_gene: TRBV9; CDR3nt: TGTGCCAGCAGCAAGGGCGGGGGAACTGAAGCTTTCTTT; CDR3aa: CASSKGGGTEAFF
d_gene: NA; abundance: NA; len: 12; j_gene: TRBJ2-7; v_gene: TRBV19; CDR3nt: TGTGCCAGTTCCGGCGGGGTCTACGAGCAGTACTTC; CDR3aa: CASSGGVYEQYF
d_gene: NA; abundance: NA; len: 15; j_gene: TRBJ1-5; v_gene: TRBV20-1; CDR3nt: TGCAGTGCTAGTCCTGGGGGGGAAGACAATCAGCCCCAGCATTTT; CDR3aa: CSASPGGEDNQPQHF
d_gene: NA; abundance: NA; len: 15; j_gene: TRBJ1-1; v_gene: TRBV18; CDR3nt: TGTGCCAGCTCACGGTCCCAGGGCATGAACACTGAAGCTTTCTTT; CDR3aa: CASSRSQGMNTEAFF
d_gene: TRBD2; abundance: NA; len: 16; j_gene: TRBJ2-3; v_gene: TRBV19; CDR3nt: TGTGCCAGTAGTACCCGGGCTAGCGGGGCAACAGATACGCAGTATTTT; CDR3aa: CASSTRASGATDTQYF
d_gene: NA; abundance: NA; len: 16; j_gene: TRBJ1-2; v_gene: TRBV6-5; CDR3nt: TGTGCCAGCAGTTACTCGAATTTACAGGGAAGGACTGGCTACACCTTC; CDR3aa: CASSYSNLQGRTGYTF
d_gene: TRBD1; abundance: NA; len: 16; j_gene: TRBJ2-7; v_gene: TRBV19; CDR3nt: TGTGCCAGTAGTCAAATACGGGACAGGGACTCCTACGAGCAGTACTTC; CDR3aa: CASSQIRDRDSYEQYF
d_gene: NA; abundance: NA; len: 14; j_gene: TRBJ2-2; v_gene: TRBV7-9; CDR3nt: TGTGCCAGCAGCTTAGAGGAGTTCACCGGGGAGCTGTTTTTT; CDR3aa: CASSLEEFTGELFF
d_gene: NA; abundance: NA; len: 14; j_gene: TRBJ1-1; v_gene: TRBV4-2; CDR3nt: TGTGCCAGCAGCCAAGCCCTCGGCGGTCTTGAAGCTTTCTTT; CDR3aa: CASSQALGGLEAFF
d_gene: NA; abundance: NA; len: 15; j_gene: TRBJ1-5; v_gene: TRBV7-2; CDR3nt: TGTGCCAGCAGCTTCCACCCGGGATTAGGGCAGCCCCAGCATTTT; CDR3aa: CASSFHPGLGQPQHF
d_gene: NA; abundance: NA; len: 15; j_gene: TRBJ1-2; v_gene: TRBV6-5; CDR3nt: TGTGCCAGCAGGATCTTGGACTCGTTTAACTATGGCTACACCTTC; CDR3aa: CASRILDSFNYGYTF
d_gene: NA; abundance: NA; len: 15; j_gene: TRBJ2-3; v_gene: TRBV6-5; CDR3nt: TGTGCCAGCAGAAAACTGACACCTAGCACAGATACGCAGTATTTT; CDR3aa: CASRKLTPSTDTQYF
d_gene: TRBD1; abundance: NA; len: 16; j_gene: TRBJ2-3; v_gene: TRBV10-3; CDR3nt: TGTGCCATCAGCGACGGACCGGGACAGAGCACAGATACGCAGTATTTT; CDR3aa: CAISDGPGQSTDTQYF
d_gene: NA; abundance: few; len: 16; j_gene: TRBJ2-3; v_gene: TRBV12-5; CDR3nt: TGTGCTAGTGGCCCCTCTAGGTTCAAGGGCACAGATACGCAGTATTTT; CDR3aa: CASGPSRFKGTDTQYF
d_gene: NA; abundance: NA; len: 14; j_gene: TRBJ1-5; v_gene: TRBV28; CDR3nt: TGTGCCAGCAGTTTATCAGGGGAGTATCAGCCCCAGCATTTT; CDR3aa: CASSLSGEYQPQHF
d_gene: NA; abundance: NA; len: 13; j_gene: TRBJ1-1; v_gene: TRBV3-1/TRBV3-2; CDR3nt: TGTGCCAGCAGCCAGGATACTATGTTGGTAGCTTTCTTT; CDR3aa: CASSQDTMLVAFF
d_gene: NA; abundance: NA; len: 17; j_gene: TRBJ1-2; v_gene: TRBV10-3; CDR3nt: TGTGCCATCAGTGAGTCGCTGACAGGACCCCCTAACTATGGCTACACCTTC; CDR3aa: CAISESLTGPPNYGYTF
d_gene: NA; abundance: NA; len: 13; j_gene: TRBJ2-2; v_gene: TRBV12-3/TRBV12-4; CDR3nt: TGTGCCAGCAGTACAACATGGACCGGGGAGCTGTTTTTT; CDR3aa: CASSTTWTGELFF
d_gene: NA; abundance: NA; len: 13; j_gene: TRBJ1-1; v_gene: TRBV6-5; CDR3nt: TGTGCCAGCATGTCTGACACCGGCACTGAAGCTTTCTTT; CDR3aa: CASMSDTGTEAFF
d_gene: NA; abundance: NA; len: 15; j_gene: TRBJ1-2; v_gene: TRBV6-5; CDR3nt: TGTGCCAGCATAAGCCGAAGCGGACAGACGGCCGGCTACACCTTC; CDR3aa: CASISRSGQTAGYTF
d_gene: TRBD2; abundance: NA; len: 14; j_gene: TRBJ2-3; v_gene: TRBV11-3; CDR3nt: TGTGCCAGCAGCTTTGGGACTAGCGCAGATACGCAGTATTTT; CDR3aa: CASSFGTSADTQYF
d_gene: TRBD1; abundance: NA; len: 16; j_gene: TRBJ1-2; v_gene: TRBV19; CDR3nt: TGTGCCAGTAGCACTTCCCGTCCGACAGGGGTCTATGGCTACACCTTC; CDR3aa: CASSTSRPTGVYGYTF
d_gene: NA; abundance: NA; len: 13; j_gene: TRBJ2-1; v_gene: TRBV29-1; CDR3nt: TGCAGCGTTGAGAGGAGCTCCTACAATGAGCAGTTCTTC; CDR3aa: CSVERSSYNEQFF
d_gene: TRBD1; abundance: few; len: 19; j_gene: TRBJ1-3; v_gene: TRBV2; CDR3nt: TGTGCCAGCAGTGAAGCTCCTCCCCACCTGACAGGGTCTCGAAACACCATATATTTT; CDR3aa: CASSEAPPHLTGSRNTIYF
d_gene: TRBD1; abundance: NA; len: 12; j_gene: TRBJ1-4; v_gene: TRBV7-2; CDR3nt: TGTGCCAGCAGCCCCCGACAGGGACAACTGTTTTTT; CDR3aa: CASSPRQGQLFF
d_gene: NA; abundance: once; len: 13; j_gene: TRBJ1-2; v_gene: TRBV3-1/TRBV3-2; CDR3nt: TGTGCCAGCACTGCAGCAGGGAACTATGGCTACACCTTC; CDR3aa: CASTAAGNYGYTF
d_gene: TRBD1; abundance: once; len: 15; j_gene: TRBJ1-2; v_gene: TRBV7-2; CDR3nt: TGTGCCAGCAGCTCCGGACAGGGGGGGAACTATGGCTACACCTTC; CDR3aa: CASSSGQGGNYGYTF
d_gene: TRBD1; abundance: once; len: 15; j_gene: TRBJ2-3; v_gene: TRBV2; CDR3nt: TGTGCCAGCAGTCCAGGACAGGGGTTCACAGATACGCAGTATTTT; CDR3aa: CASSPGQGFTDTQYF
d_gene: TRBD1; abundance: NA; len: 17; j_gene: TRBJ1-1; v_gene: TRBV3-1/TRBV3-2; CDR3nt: TGTGCCAGCAGCCAAACAACCGGGACAGGGTTTGGCACTGAAGCTTTCTTT; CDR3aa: CASSQTTGTGFGTEAFF
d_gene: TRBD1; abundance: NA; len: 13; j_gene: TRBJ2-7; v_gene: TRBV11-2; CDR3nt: TGTGCCAGCACCGAGACAGGGGACTACGAGCAGTACTTC; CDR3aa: CASTETGDYEQYF
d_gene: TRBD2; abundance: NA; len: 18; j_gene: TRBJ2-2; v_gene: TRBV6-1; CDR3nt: TGTGCCAGCAGTGAAGTGGGCCCTAGCGGGAGAAGAACCGGGGAGCTGTTTTTT; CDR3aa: CASSEVGPSGRRTGELFF
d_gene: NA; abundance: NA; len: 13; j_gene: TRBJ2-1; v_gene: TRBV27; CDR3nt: TGTGCCAGCAGTTTAGGCCTTTACAATGAGCAGTTCTTC; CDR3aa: CASSLGLYNEQFF
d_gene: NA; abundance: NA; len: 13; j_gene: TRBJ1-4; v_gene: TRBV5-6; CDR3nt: TGTGCCAGCAGCTTTCACAGTAATGAAAAACTGTTTTTT; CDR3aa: CASSFHSNEKLFF
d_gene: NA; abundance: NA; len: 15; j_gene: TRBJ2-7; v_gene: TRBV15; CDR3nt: TGTGCCACCAGCAGAGACATGGGGACTCCCTACGAGCAGTACTTC; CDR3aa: CATSRDMGTPYEQYF
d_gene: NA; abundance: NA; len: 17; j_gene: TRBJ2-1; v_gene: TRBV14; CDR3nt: TGTGCCAGCAGCCAAGACGGAAAGCGCTCGCTCGTCAATGAGCAGTTCTTC; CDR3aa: CASSQDGKRSLVNEQFF
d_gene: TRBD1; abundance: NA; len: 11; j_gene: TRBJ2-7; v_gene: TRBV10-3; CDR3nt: TGTGCCATCACACAGGGGTTCGAGCAGTACTTC; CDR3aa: CAITQGFEQYF
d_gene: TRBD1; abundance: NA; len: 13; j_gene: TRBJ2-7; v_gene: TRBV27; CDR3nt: TGTGCCAGCAGGGGACAGGGGAACTACGAGCAGTACTTC; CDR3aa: CASRGQGNYEQYF
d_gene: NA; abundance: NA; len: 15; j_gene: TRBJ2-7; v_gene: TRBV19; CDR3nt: TGTGCCAGTAGTCCCAACCCCCGACAGGGAGGAGAGCAGTACTTC; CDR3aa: CASSPNPRQGGEQYF
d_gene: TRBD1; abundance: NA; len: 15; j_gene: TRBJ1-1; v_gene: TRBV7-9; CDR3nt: TGTGCCAGCAGTATGGGGACAGGGCCGAACACTGAAGCTTTCTTT; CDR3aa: CASSMGTGPNTEAFF
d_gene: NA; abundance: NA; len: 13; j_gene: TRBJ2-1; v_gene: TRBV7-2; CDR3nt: TGTGCCAGCAGCTTAGGACTCCACAATGAGCAGTTCTTC; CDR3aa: CASSLGLHNEQFF
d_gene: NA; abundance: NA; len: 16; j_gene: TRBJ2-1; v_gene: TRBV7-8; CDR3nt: TGTGCCAGCAGCTCCCCTATAAGGGAGGCGTACAATGAGCAGTTCTTC; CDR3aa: CASSSPIREAYNEQFF